The 9 T cell receptor beta chains in this list originate from one sample, sequenced in a study of early T cells in non-severe SARS-CoV-2 infection. One entry per CDR3 protein, called by TCRdb with MiXCR from the 5' RACE reads. The sample has roughly 120,000 distinct CDR3 sequences; just under 15% are singletons. What was sequenced was whole blood. These receptors came from an adult who was a healthcare worker with PCR-confirmed SARS-CoV-2 infection or an uninfected control (not recorded which).

In its sample, this clonotype was seen a few times. The rearrangement links TRBV11-2 to TRBJ2-1, with 11 bases fitting TRBD2. The CDR3 loop spans 17 amino acids. Germline values: CDR1 SGHAT, CDR2 FQNNGV. V was clipped by 5 bases and J by 5 bases; unmatched bases: 11. The CDR3 spells CASSKKLAGAEHNEQFF. The CDR3 bases are TGTGCCAGCAGCAAAAAACTAGCGGGGGCCGAACACAATGAGCAGTTCTTC.

The V and J genes are TRBV3-1 and TRBJ2-1; D not resolved. V lost 0 bases, J lost 8 bases, and 11 bases lay in between. Germline CDR1 and CDR2: LGHDT and YNNKEL (reference sequence). The CDR3 spans 14 residues. The CDR3 nucleotides read TGTGCCAGCAGCCAAGATGCCAGAAGGTATGAGCAGTTCTTC. It codes for CASSQDARRYEQFF.

This clonotype was detected ten times or more. The genes are TRBV19 and TRBJ2-3; D is uncertain. V was trimmed by 3 bases and J by 1 base, leaving 8 bases between them. The germline V gene encodes CDR1 LNHDA and CDR2 SQIVND (reference sequence). CDR3 length: 14 amino acids. The CDR3 is CASSIRQGTDTQYF. In nucleotides, the CDR3 is TGTGCCAGTAGTATTCGGCAGGGCACAGATACGCAGTATTTT.

The V call is TRBV5-1, the J call TRBJ1-6, with 8 nucleotides matching TRBD1. The length of the CDR3 is 14 residues. V lost 5 bases and J lost 7; bases outside the gene matches: 5. The germline V gene encodes CDR1 SGHRS and CDR2 YFSETQ. The CDR3 reads CASRARQGNSPLHF. CDR3 DNA: TGCGCCAGCAGGGCACGACAGGGGAATTCACCCCTCCACTTT.

The V call is TRBV14, the J call TRBJ2-3; D might be TRBD1 or TRBD2, each matching 6 bases. Germline lookup yields CDR1 SGHDN and CDR2 FVKESK. This CDR3 has 14 residues. Deletions cut 2 bases from V and 7 bases from J, with 13 bases between. DNA of the CDR3: TGTGCCAGCAGCCAAAATCGGGGGCTCAATACGCAGTATTTT. Amino acids: CASSQNRGLNTQYF.

This clonotype was recorded a few times. The chain combines TRBV9 with TRBJ1-2; weak D call: TRBD1 (6 bases). V gave up 4 bases and J gave up 4 bases, with 17 bases separating them. Germline-derived CDR1 and CDR2 are SGDLS and YYNGEE. The CDR3 loop spans 15 amino acids. The CDR3 bases are TGTGCCAGCAGCTCACAGGGAGGTTTTGGCTATGGCTACACCTTC. Translated: CASSSQGGFGYGYTF.

This clonotype was counted only a few times. V is TRBV10-3 and J is TRBJ1-1, with unresolved D. The CDR3 runs 14 residues. V lost 3 bases to trimming and J lost 0 bases, with 8 bases between them. Germline V gene lookup returns CDR1 ENHRY and CDR2 SYGVKD. The CDR3 reads CAISEPGLNTEAFF. CDR3 bases: TGTGCCATCAGTGAACCGGGATTGAACACTGAAGCTTTCTTT.

The chain has TRBV6-1 and TRBJ2-3, with 12 bases matching TRBD1. The J segment lost 1 base and the V segment lost 6 bases, leaving 2 bases of the junction unmatched. The CDR3 is 15 residues long. Looked up from germline, CDR1 is MNHNS and CDR2 is SASEGT. The DNA for the CDR3 is TGTGCCAGCAGGGGACAGGGGGCTGGCACAGATACGCAGTATTTT. This encodes CASRGQGAGTDTQYF.

This clonotype was seen ten or more times. The gene calls are TRBV29-1 and TRBJ2-1; 7 bases match TRBD2. V lost 6 bases and J lost 2; bases outside the gene matches: 4. This CDR3 comprises 13 residues. CDR1 and CDR2 from the germline V gene are SQVTM and ANQGSEA. In nucleotides, the CDR3 is TGCAGCGTAGCGGGGAGAGCCTACAATGAGCAGTTCTTC. It specifies CSVAGRAYNEQFF.